The 5 T cell receptor beta chains below were found in one sample sequenced in a study of beta chain features in type 1 diabetes. Expressed TCRB transcripts were sequenced after all isolated RNA was converted to cDNA. TCRdb keeps only in-frame clones here, not all; method: immunoSEQ multiplex PCR. The profile shows more than 150,000 clones, 10% to 15% of them singletons. Sequencing was carried out using central memory CD4+ T cells from blood. These receptors originate from a woman under 30 in good health.

In its sample, this clone was seen a few times. The chain combines TRBV2 with TRBJ2-1; 10 positions agree with TRBD1. CDR1 is SNHLY and CDR2 is FYNNEI in the germline V gene. After removal of 9 bases from V and 5 bases from J, the junction contained 10 bases not matched to a gene. This CDR3 has 15 residues. The CDR3 coding sequence is TGTGCCAGTAAAAGCCGGGACAGGGGACACAATGAGCAGTTCTTC. Protein product: CASKSRDRGHNEQFF.

This clone was detected a few times. J is TRBJ1-1 and V is TRBV9, with 9 positions matching TRBD1. This CDR3 contains 14 residues. CDR1 and CDR2 from the germline V gene are SGDLS and YYNGEE. The V segment lost 2 bases and the J segment 6 bases; nucleotides outside the gene matches: 5. The CDR3 reads CASSVRQGGAEAFF. CDR3 coding DNA: TGTGCCAGCAGCGTTAGACAGGGGGGTGCTGAAGCTTTCTTT.

This clone appeared a few times. This sample also contains other DNA sequences that code for the same CDR3. The chain combines TRBV18 with TRBJ2-7; TRBD1 matches 11 bases. CDR3 length equals 15 residues. CDR1 and CDR2 from the germline V gene are KGHSH and LQKENI. Trimming removed 2 bases from V and 3 bases from J; junction bases left unmatched: 3. The CDR3 loop reads CASSPGQGAGYEQYF. DNA for the CDR3: TGTGCCAGCTCACCAGGACAGGGGGCAGGCTACGAGCAGTACTTC. The complete variable domain, with remaining parts taken from reference TRBV18 and TRBJ2-7, reads NAGVMQNPRHLVRRRGQEARLRCSPMKGHSHVYWYRQLPEEGLKFMVYLQKENIIDESGMPKERFSAEFPKEGPSILRIQQVVRGDSAAYFCASSPGQGAGYEQYFGPGTRLTVT.

V and J are TRBV18 and TRBJ1-5; 10 nucleotides line up with TRBD1. Germline V lookup: CDR1 KGHSH, CDR2 LQKENI. After removal of 1 base from V and 3 bases from J, the junction contained 3 bases not matched to a gene. The CDR3 sequence is 16 residues long. CDR3 amino acids: CASSPQGTGVNQPQHF. The CDR3 DNA reads TGTGCCAGCTCACCACAAGGGACAGGGGTCAATCAGCCCCAGCATTTT.

The sample holds a few counts of this clone. The genes are TRBV20-1 and TRBJ1-2; a possible D gene is TRBD1 (5 bases). Germline loops: CDR1 DFQATT, CDR2 SNEGSKA (reference sequence). With 5 bases removed from V and 8 bases from J, the gap between germline ends came to 12 bases. The length of the CDR3 is 11 residues. The CDR3 region has the DNA TGCAGTGCTGCCGGGGACTCCGGCTACACCTTC. Encoded protein: CSAAGDSGYTF.